Below, one T cell receptor (beta chain) is given with its context. As yet, its antigen is unknown. Sequencing was performed with immunoSEQ multiplex PCR; in TCRdb, only in-frame clones are kept and a portion is missing. The sample has 70,000 to 85,000 clones; 85% to 95% are singletons. All patients experienced relapse after autologous stem cell transplantation, and brentuximab vedotin exposure was variable. Complete response, partial response or progressive disease were the best responses. Germline V lookup: CDR1 SQVTM, CDR2 ANQGSEA. With 4 bases clipped from V and 0 bases from J, the junction kept 2 bases outside the gene matches. The CDR3 runs to 16 residues. The entry originates in a study of PD-1 blockade in classical Hodgkin lymphoma. Study background: Each patient was given nivolumab 3 mg/kg through a vein every 2 weeks. Study outcomes and limitations: A reduction in baseline TCR diversity was reportedly seen in newly diagnosed patients relative to healthy donors. The baseline diversity of complete responders showed similarity to that of newly diagnosed patients.

Sequenced material: peripheral blood mononuclear cells (PBMCs), taken at baseline. The clonotype was recovered from a human donor with classical Hodgkin lymphoma. The V and J genes are TRBV29-1 and TRBJ2-6; 11 bases fit TRBD1. CDR3 sequence (DNA): TGCAGCGTTGTTGGACAGGGGGCCTCTGGGGCCAACGTCCTGACTTTC. It is translated as CSVVGQGASGANVLTF. The complete variable domain, with remaining parts taken from reference TRBV29-1 and TRBJ2-6, reads SAVISQKPSRDICQRGTSLTIQCQVDSQVTMMFWYRQQPGQSLTLIATANQGSEATYESGFVIDKFPISRPNLTFSTLTVSNMSPEDSSIYLCSVVGQGASGANVLTFGAGSRLTVL.